This T cell receptor (beta chain) emerged from a study of cytomegalovirus exposure and HLA in healthy donors. The PCR used 60 Vbeta and 13 Jbeta primers. The repertoire was sequenced with immunoSEQ multiplex PCR; TCRdb's copy has only in-frame clones and lacks some. Counted here are roughly 200,000 clones, 70% to 85% occurring once; the ten biggest clones make up 0.58%. The count of this clone is one. V was cut by 0 bases and J by 3 bases, with 9 bases left in between. Germline-derived CDR1 and CDR2 are SGDLS and YYNGEE. The CDR3 runs 14 residues. The chain carries TRBV9 and TRBJ1-1; D might be TRBD1 (6 bases). The clonotype was recovered from a woman in her thirties or forties in good health and CMV-seronegative. Sequencing was carried out using PBMCs. DNA of the CDR3: TGTGCCAGCAGCGTAGGCGGGGGGCACACTGAAGCTTTCTTT. Translation: CASSVGGGHTEAFF.